Listed here are 14 T cell receptor beta chains from one sample, sequenced in a study of cytomegalovirus exposure and HLA in healthy donors. Primers for the PCR totalled 60 Vbeta and 13 Jbeta. Libraries were prepared by immunoSEQ multiplex PCR; TCRdb keeps only in-frame clonotypes and omits some of them. The sample has 100,000 to 150,000 clones; 70% to 85% are singletons. Sequences were obtained from PBMCs. The origin of the receptors is a woman under 30 in good health and CMV-seropositive.

The V and J genes are TRBV7-9 and TRBJ1-1; D unresolved. The germline V gene has CDR1 SEHNR and CDR2 FQNEAQ (reference sequence). The CDR3 extends over 16 amino acids. V was pared by 5 bases and J by 5 bases, with 21 bases between. The CDR3 bases are TGTGCCAGCAGCCCCGAGGTCGGGAGAGCGGGAACTGAAGCTTTCTTT. It specifies CASSPEVGRAGTEAFF.

V gene TRBV7-9 combines with J gene TRBJ1-4; D unresolved. The CDR3 is made up of 14 amino acids. With 5 bases removed from V and 3 bases from J, the gap between germline ends came to 10 bases. The germline gives CDR1 SEHNR, CDR2 FQNEAQ (reference sequence). CDR3 protein: CASSPQRANEKLFF. CDR3 DNA sequence: TGTGCCAGCAGCCCCCAGAGGGCTAATGAAAAACTGTTTTTT.

V is TRBV7-9 and J is TRBJ1-2; possible D gene TRBD1, 6 bases. The V end was cut by 1 base, the J end by 7 bases, with 10 bases between. This CDR3 has 13 amino acids. The germline V gene has CDR1 SEHNR and CDR2 FQNEAQ (reference sequence). The CDR3 DNA is TGTGCCAGCAGCTTAGGCGGGGGCCTTGGCTACACCTTC. This encodes CASSLGGGLGYTF.

This chain links TRBV2 with TRBJ2-5, with 12 bases identical to TRBD2. The length of the CDR3 is 15 residues. V was clipped by 6 bases and J by 2 bases; unmatched bases: 4. Looked up from germline, CDR1 is SNHLY and CDR2 is FYNNEI. CDR3 coding DNA: TGTGCCAGCAGCTATCTAGCGGGGGGGCAAGAGACCCAGTACTTC. It is translated as CASSYLAGGQETQYF.

The V gene is TRBV19, the J gene TRBJ2-2; 7 nucleotides line up with TRBD1. The V segment lost 5 bases and the J segment 5 bases; nucleotides outside the gene matches: 8. CDR3 length: 15 residues. Germline loops: CDR1 LNHDA, CDR2 SQIVND (reference sequence). DNA of the CDR3: TGTGCCAGTAGTTCGCCTCCAGGGGGAACCGGGGAGCTGTTTTTT. This sequence encodes CASSSPPGGTGELFF.

In DNA, the CDR3 is TGTGCCAGCAGCTTGGGGCAGCGAGTTTCCTACGAGCAGTACTTC. This codes for CASSLGQRVSYEQYF. The chain is built from TRBV5-6 and TRBJ2-7; D gene unclear. V was clipped by 0 bases and J by 1 base, with 11 bases between them. CDR1 is SGHDT, CDR2 YYEEEE, per germline. The length of the CDR3 is 15 residues.

The chain combines TRBV29-1 with TRBJ2-5; 10 positions agree with TRBD2. V was pared by 6 bases and J by 4 bases, with 11 bases of the junction left unmatched. This CDR3 spans 15 amino acids. CDR1 and CDR2 (germline): SQVTM, ANQGSEA. The CDR3 sequence: CSVDKAGGRGETQYF. CDR3 bases: TGCAGCGTCGATAAAGCGGGGGGGCGTGGAGAGACCCAGTACTTC.

This sequence joins TRBV5-1 and TRBJ1-1; 8 nucleotides line up with TRBD1. The CDR3 spans 13 residues. V was clipped by 3 bases and J by 8 bases; unmatched bases: 6. Germline V gene sequence: CDR1 SGHRS, CDR2 YFSETQ. This CDR3 reads CASSYDRGLEAFF. DNA of the CDR3: TGCGCCAGCAGCTATGACAGGGGTTTGGAAGCTTTCTTT.

The chain links TRBV30 to TRBJ1-1, with a weak D call TRBD1 (6 bases). CDR1 GTSNPN and CDR2 SVGIG come from the germline V gene (reference sequence). The ends were cut back, 3 bases at V and 4 bases at J, with 15 bases in the middle. This CDR3 region has 14 residues. The chain's CDR3 is CAWSGGGWGTEAFF. For the CDR3, the DNA is TGTGCCTGGAGCGGGGGGGGCTGGGGCACTGAAGCTTTCTTT.

The chain has TRBV6-5 and TRBJ1-5, with D perhaps matching TRBD1 (5 bases). Trimming left V 7 bases short and J 0 bases short, with 13 bases between. Looked up from germline, CDR1 is MNHEY and CDR2 is SVGAGI. CDR3 size: 15 residues. This CDR3 is CASKQARYSNQPQHF. The CDR3 DNA follows: TGTGCCAGCAAACAGGCGCGATATAGCAATCAGCCCCAGCATTTT.

V and J are TRBV5-1 and TRBJ1-2, with 9 bases that match TRBD1. The CDR3 contains 14 residues. Germline lookup yields CDR1 SGHRS and CDR2 YFSETQ. V gave up 4 bases and J gave up 8 bases; unmatched junction bases: 9. CDR3 region: CASSPGQGKGGYTF. The CDR3 nucleotides are TGCGCCAGCAGCCCGGGACAGGGTAAAGGCGGCTACACCTTC.

The chain links TRBV5-1 to TRBJ2-3, with 16 bases fitting TRBD2. The V segment lost 4 bases and the J segment 6 bases; nucleotides outside the gene matches: 8. CDR1 and CDR2 (germline): SGHRS, YFSETQ. There are 17 residues in the CDR3. CDR3 in amino acids: CASSGGLAGGPWDTQYF. The CDR3 DNA reads TGCGCCAGCAGCGGGGGACTAGCGGGGGGGCCATGGGATACGCAGTATTTT.

This rearrangement joins TRBV2 to TRBJ1-1; no clear D gene. CDR1 is SNHLY, CDR2 FYNNEI, per germline. Trimming cost V 5 bases and J 0 bases, with 10 bases left between them. The CDR3 covers 14 residues. As DNA, the CDR3 is TGTGCCAGCAGTTTACTAGCGGTGAACACTGAAGCTTTCTTT. This gives the protein CASSLLAVNTEAFF. The full variable domain, in which reference TRBV2 and TRBJ1-1 provide the parts outside the CDR3, is EPEVTQTPSHQVTQMGQEVILRCVPISNHLYFYWYRQILGQKVEFLVSFYNNEISEKSEIFDDQFSVERPDGSNFTLKIRSTKLEDSAMYFCASSLLAVNTEAFFGQGTRLTVV.

This chain links TRBV6-4 with TRBJ1-2; D unresolved. This CDR3 is 15 amino acids long. Germline assignment: CDR1 MRHNA and CDR2 SNTAGT. The V gene lost 0 bases and the J gene lost 7 bases, with 15 bases spanning the gap. As DNA, the CDR3 is TGTGCCAGCAGTGACTCAAACAGCGGGATCGGTGGCTACACCTTC. It translates to CASSDSNSGIGGYTF.